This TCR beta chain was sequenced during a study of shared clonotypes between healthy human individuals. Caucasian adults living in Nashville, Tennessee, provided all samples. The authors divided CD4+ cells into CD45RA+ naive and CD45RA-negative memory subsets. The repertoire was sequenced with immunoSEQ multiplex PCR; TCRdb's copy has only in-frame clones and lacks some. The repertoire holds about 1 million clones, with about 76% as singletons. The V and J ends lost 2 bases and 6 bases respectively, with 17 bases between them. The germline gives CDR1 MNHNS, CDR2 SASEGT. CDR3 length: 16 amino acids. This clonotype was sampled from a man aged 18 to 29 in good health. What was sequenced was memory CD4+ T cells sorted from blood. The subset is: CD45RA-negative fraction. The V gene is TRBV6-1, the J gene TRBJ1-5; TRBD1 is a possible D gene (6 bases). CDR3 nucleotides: TGTGCCAGCAGTGAACCTTTGCTGGGCAGGGGTCAGCCCCAGCATTTT. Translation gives CASSEPLLGRGQPQHF.